What follows are 19 T cell receptor beta chains derived from one specimen sequenced in a study of shared clonotypes between healthy human individuals. Assay: immunoSEQ multiplex PCR; the TCRdb copy retains only in-frame clones and omits some. Here the sample spans about 2,200,000 clones, 93% being singletons. As defined, naive CD8 cells were CD45RO-negative and positively selected for CCR7, with terminally differentiated effector memory CD45RA+ cells excluded. Input material: naive CD8+ T cells from PBMCs. Receptors originate from a man aged 18 to 35 in good health. Some clones in this sample may be carry-over from other donors' samples.

The chain recombines TRBV7-3 with TRBJ1-1; possibly TRBD1 for D (6 bases). Trimming stripped 5 bases from V and 1 base from J, with 14 bases between. This CDR3 has 15 residues. From germline, CDR1 is SGHTA and CDR2 FQGTGA. CDR3 sequence reads: CASSGETGQNTEAFF. CDR3 DNA sequence: TGTGCCAGCAGCGGGGAGACAGGACAGAACACTGAAGCTTTCTTT.

The chain recombines TRBV28 with TRBJ1-6; D not resolved. V was shortened by 6 bases and J by 2 bases, with 8 bases between the two germline ends. From germline, CDR1 is MDHEN and CDR2 SYDVKM. The CDR3 is 14 amino acids. This chain's CDR3 is CASRGWAYNSPLHF. Written as DNA, the CDR3 is TGTGCCAGCAGGGGCTGGGCCTATAATTCACCCCTCCACTTT.

The chain couples TRBV29-1 to TRBJ1-2, with 8 positions matching TRBD1. Germline V lookup: CDR1 SQVTM, CDR2 ANQGSEA. The CDR3 has 15 amino acids. With 2 bases clipped from V and 3 bases from J, the junction kept 8 bases outside the gene matches. In nucleotides, the CDR3 is TGCAGCGTTGAATTATCAGGGGGCTCCCACTATGGCTACACCTTC. Protein sequence: CSVELSGGSHYGYTF.

This sequence joins TRBV5-1 and TRBJ2-1; no firm D call. The length of the CDR3 is 15 residues. The V gene lost 0 bases and the J gene lost 3 bases, with 10 bases spanning the gap. CDR1 SGHRS and CDR2 YFSETQ come from the germline V gene. This chain's CDR3 is CASSLEISFYNEQFF. CDR3 coding DNA: TGCGCCAGCAGCTTGGAGATTAGTTTCTACAATGAGCAGTTCTTC. Using reference TRBV5-1 and TRBJ2-1 for the parts outside the CDR3, the full variable domain is KAGVTQTPRYLIKTRGQQVTLSCSPISGHRSVSWYQQTPGQGLQFLFEYFSETQRNKGNFPGRFSGRQFSNSRSEMNVSTLELGDSALYLCASSLEISFYNEQFFGPGTRLTVL.

The chain carries TRBV4-1 and TRBJ2-1; 12 bases fit TRBD2. The ends lost 3 bases at V and 7 bases at J; junction bases unmatched: 16. This CDR3 is built from 19 residues. CDR1 is MGHRA, CDR2 YSYEKL, per germline. The CDR3 region is CASSQGLVLAGGVGNEQFF. The CDR3 nucleotides read TGCGCCAGCAGCCAGGGCCTCGTCCTAGCGGGAGGGGTGGGAAATGAGCAGTTCTTC.

The chain uses TRBV11-2 and TRBJ2-5; D uncertain. This CDR3 is 13 amino acids long. Germline CDR1 reads SGHAT; CDR2 reads FQNNGV. V lost 5 bases to trimming and J lost 3 bases, with 10 bases between them. The DNA of the CDR3 is TGTGCCAGCAGCCCGGTGTTGGAAGAGACCCAGTACTTC. Its protein is CASSPVLEETQYF.

This rearrangement joins TRBV6-5 to TRBJ2-7, with unresolved D. The germline V gene has CDR1 MNHEY and CDR2 SVGAGI. V was shortened by 0 bases and J by 7 bases, with 19 bases between the two germline ends. This CDR3 comprises 16 residues. The DNA of the CDR3 is TGTGCCAGCAGTTACTCTAAGGACCCAGTCATGGGTGAGCAGTACTTC. Protein: CASSYSKDPVMGEQYF.

The genes are TRBV2 and TRBJ1-2; 9 positions match TRBD1. Trimming removed 6 bases from V and 3 bases from J; junction bases left unmatched: 14. CDR3 size: 17 residues. Germline-derived CDR1 and CDR2 are SNHLY and FYNNEI. CDR3 sequence (DNA): TGTGCCAGCAGCACAAGCGGTACAGGGGGCAGCGACTATGGCTACACCTTC. Residues: CASSTSGTGGSDYGYTF.

Only one count was recorded for this clone. Other DNA sequences in the sample encode the same CDR3. J is TRBJ2-7 and V is TRBV6-1; the D gene is possibly TRBD2 (5 bases). Trimming pared 1 base from V and 1 base from J, leaving 11 bases between. The CDR3 has 15 residues. Germline V gene data show CDR1 as MNHNS and CDR2 as SASEGT. DNA for the CDR3: TGTGCCAGCAGTGAAGGATTAGCGCCTTCCTACGAGCAGTACTTC. Translating it yields CASSEGLAPSYEQYF.

The chain has TRBV2 and TRBJ2-7, with D possibly being TRBD1 (6 bases). Germline CDR1 reads SNHLY; CDR2 reads FYNNEI. V was pared by 6 bases and J by 5 bases, with 20 bases between. The CDR3 has 15 residues. In nucleotides, the CDR3 is TGTGCCAGCAGAACCGAACAGGGAGTTTTAAACGAGCAGTACTTC. Its protein product is CASRTEQGVLNEQYF.

About this clone itself: One junction end disagrees with the germline gene, perhaps due to a read error. This sequence joins TRBV2 and TRBJ2-7, with D perhaps given as TRBD1 or TRBD2 (6 bases each). The CDR3 runs to 14 residues. Germline CDR1 is SNHLY and CDR2 is FYNNEI. The CDR3 DNA reads TGTGCCAGCAGTGATAGACCACTAGGGGGGCCTGCCCCCTTC. It translates to CASSDRPLGGPAPF.

The V and J genes are TRBV7-9 and TRBJ2-7; TRBD1 matches at 8 bases. Germline V lookup: CDR1 SEHNR, CDR2 FQNEAQ (reference sequence). Trimming at V came to 2 bases and at J to 3 bases, leaving 6 bases not matched to a gene. The CDR3 is 15 amino acids. The CDR3 coding sequence is TGTGCCAGCAGCTTACCCGGGACAGGATTCTACGAGCAGTACTTC. As protein: CASSLPGTGFYEQYF.

The genes are TRBV30 and TRBJ2-5; D gene uncertain. The germline V gene encodes CDR1 GTSNPN and CDR2 SVGIG (reference sequence). There are 14 residues in the CDR3. The ends were cut back, 3 bases at V and 5 bases at J, with 16 bases in the middle. The CDR3 DNA sequence: TGTGCCTGGAGGGATTTGGCGCGGATCGAGACCCAGTACTTC. Protein product: CAWRDLARIETQYF.

The rearrangement joins TRBV6-5 to TRBJ1-4, with a tentative D call TRBD1 (5 bases). The CDR3 runs 11 residues. V was shortened by 9 bases and J by 4 bases, with 6 bases between the two germline ends. The germline V gene encodes CDR1 MNHEY and CDR2 SVGAGI. The CDR3 DNA reads TGTGCCAGGGGGCGTAATGAAAAACTGTTTTTT. As protein: CARGRNEKLFF.

The chain carries TRBV5-6 and TRBJ2-7, with 14 bases identical to TRBD2. V shed 4 bases and J 0 bases; nucleotides not matched to a gene: 6. The CDR3 extends over 17 amino acids. Germline V gene lookup returns CDR1 SGHDT and CDR2 YYEEEE. CDR3 amino acids: CASSPGLAGALSYEQYF. As DNA, the CDR3 is TGTGCCAGCAGCCCGGGACTAGCGGGGGCCCTCTCCTACGAGCAGTACTTC.

The chain joins TRBV27 to TRBJ2-7; possibly TRBD2 for D (6 bases). V dropped 4 bases and J dropped 3 bases, with 16 bases sitting between them. Germline V gene lookup returns CDR1 MNHEY and CDR2 SMNVEV (reference sequence). This CDR3 is 15 amino acids long. Written as DNA, the CDR3 is TGTGCCAGCAGTTATCGGGGAGGATCTCTCTACGAGCAGTACTTC. This codes for CASSYRGGSLYEQYF.

This rearrangement joins TRBV9 to TRBJ1-1; tentative D call: TRBD1 (5 bases). The V end was cut by 0 bases, the J end by 1 base, with 10 bases between. There are 15 residues in the CDR3. Germline values: CDR1 SGDLS, CDR2 YYNGEE. CDR3 in amino acids: CASSVDARANTEAFF. Written as DNA, the CDR3 is TGTGCCAGCAGCGTAGACGCCAGGGCGAACACTGAAGCTTTCTTT. The variable domain in full, with the rest retrieved from reference TRBV9 and TRBJ1-1, is DSGVTQTPKHLITATGQRVTLRCSPRSGDLSVYWYQQSLDQGLQFLIQYYNGEERAKGNILERFSAQQFPDLHSELNLSSLELGDSALYFCASSVDARANTEAFFGQGTRLTVV.

The chain is built from TRBV9 and TRBJ2-2; D uncertain. The CDR3 spans 16 residues. With 0 bases removed from V and 0 bases from J, the gap between germline ends came to 9 bases. The germline CDR1 and CDR2 sequences are SGDLS and YYNGEE. This CDR3 reads CASSVDARSNTGELFF. As DNA, the CDR3 is TGTGCCAGCAGCGTAGACGCCAGGTCGAACACCGGGGAGCTGTTTTTT. Based on the CDR3 plus reference TRBV9 and TRBJ2-2, the full variable domain is DSGVTQTPKHLITATGQRVTLRCSPRSGDLSVYWYQQSLDQGLQFLIQYYNGEERAKGNILERFSAQQFPDLHSELNLSSLELGDSALYFCASSVDARSNTGELFFGEGSRLTVL.

The chain recombines TRBV6-5 with TRBJ1-2; the D is unclear. Germline V gene sequence: CDR1 MNHEY, CDR2 SVGAGI. The V end was cut by 2 bases, the J end by 4 bases, with 11 bases between. This CDR3 is 14 amino acids long. CDR3 in amino acids: CASSYGGFPYGYTF. The DNA of the CDR3 is TGTGCCAGCAGTTACGGAGGGTTCCCCTATGGCTACACCTTC.